This paragraph covers one T cell receptor (beta chain) sequence. Antigen unknown. Amplification targeted TCR beta CDR3 regions from RNA transcripts. When the TCR CDR3 underwent first-round RT-PCR, the HTBI primer set was used. TCRdb fed the multiplex PCR reads into MiXCR, producing one record per CDR3 protein. The repertoire holds 500,000 to 550,000 distinct CDR3 sequences, with about 20% as singletons. The CDR3 loop spans 13 amino acids. Per germline, CDR1 SGHRS and CDR2 YFSETQ. The ends were cut back, 0 bases at V and 2 bases at J, with 5 bases in the middle. This specimen comes from a study of T cells in Graves' hyperthyroidism and ophthalmopathy. Study information: Prior to any treatment, at the point of initial diagnosis, peripheral blood was collected.

A NOSPECS grade of at least 4, a Clinical Activity Score of at least 3 and duration under 3 months were recorded in ophthalmopathy patients. Reasons for excluding patients were uncontrolled infection, other autoimmune disease, pregnancy or lactation. Whole-study findings and limits: Peripheral blood also featured most of the thyroid clonotypes expanded above 0.001.

J is TRBJ2-5 and V is TRBV5-1; D remains unclear. The specimen was blood. The clonotype was recovered from a man aged 40-49 years with Graves' ophthalmopathy. The CDR3 bases are TGCGCCAGCAGCTTGGTGGAGCAAGAGACCCAGTACTTC. As protein: CASSLVEQETQYF.